The 27 T cell receptor beta chains below all came from one sample that was sequenced in a study of T cell clonality in common variable immunodeficiency. Study results and limitations: In common variable immunodeficiency, TCR beta chains reportedly carried fewer deletions and N-nucleotide insertions.

These receptors' antigens are unknown. Data came from immunoSEQ multiplex PCR; TCRdb stores just in-frame clones and leaves some out. The sample gives fewer than 30,000 clones, none seen only once, and the top ten clones hold 3.2%. Material: peripheral blood mononuclear cells. The receptors were sampled from a human donor with common variable immunodeficiency.

This clone was recorded at least ten times. The read finishes 3 residues shy of the CDR3 end, and the germline J gene is used to complete it. The chain uses TRBV6-2 or TRBV6-3 and TRBJ2-1; 12 bases fit TRBD2. From germline, CDR1 is MNHEY and CDR2 SVGEGT. The CDR3 consists of 16 residues. The trim removed 1 base at V and 8 bases at J, leaving 6 bases unmatched. CDR3 bases read: TGTGCCAGCAGTTACTTGCGGACTAGCGGGAACTATGAG. This gives the protein CASSYLRTSGNYE. The full CDR3 protein is CASSYLRTSGNYEQFF.

This clone was observed a few times. The sequence runs out 3 residues before the end of the CDR3; the remainder is reconstructed from the germline J gene. The V gene is TRBV5-1, the J gene TRBJ2-3, with D tentatively TRBD1 (6 bases). The CDR3 runs 14 residues. The ends were cut back, 5 bases at V and 3 bases at J, with 13 bases in the middle. Germline V gene data show CDR1 as SGHRS and CDR2 as YFSETQ. The CDR3 DNA, read in part, is TGCGCCAGCAGAATAGGACAGAGGACAGATACG. This gives the protein CASRIGQRTDT. In full, the CDR3 reads CASRIGQRTDTQYF.

This clone was recorded many times. The read gets to within 3 residues of the CDR3 end, and the germline J gene fills in the rest. This chain joins TRBV19 and TRBJ2-3; weak D call: TRBD2 (6 bases). CDR3 length: 15 amino acids. The V end lost 3 bases, the J end lost 2 bases, and 12 bases lay between the germline ends. CDR1 and CDR2 (germline): LNHDA, SQIVND (reference sequence). Incomplete CDR3 DNA: TGTGCCAGTAGTATCACGGACTACCACACAGATACG. Protein: CASSITDYHTDT. The entire CDR3 is CASSITDYHTDTQYF. The whole variable domain, filled in from reference TRBV19 and TRBJ2-3, reads DGGITQSPKYLFRKEGQNVTLSCEQNLNHDAMYWYRQDPGQGLRLIYYSQIVNDFQKGDIAEGYSVSREKKESFPLTVTSAQKNPTAFYLCASSITDYHTDTQYFGPGTRLTVL.

A word on this clone: The read terminates 3 residues before the CDR3 end, so the remaining end is supplied by the germline J gene. The rearrangement joins TRBV5-1 to TRBJ2-5, with TRBD1 matching 10 bases. V shed 4 bases, J shed 4 bases, and the junction held 1 base outside the gene matches. The CDR3 spans 13 residues. CDR1 is SGHRS, CDR2 YFSETQ, per germline. The covered CDR3 bases are TGCGCCAGCAGCAGGGACAGGGGAGAGACC. This codes for CASSRDRGET. The CDR3 reads in full as CASSRDRGETQYF.

This clone was seen a handful of times. The read terminates 3 residues ahead of where the CDR3 ends, so the germline J gene completes it. The J gene is TRBJ1-3, the V gene TRBV2; TRBD1 aligns across 7 bases. The CDR3 runs to 15 residues. The V gene's germline CDR1 is SNHLY and CDR2 FYNNEI. With 7 bases clipped from V and 2 bases from J, the junction kept 8 bases outside the gene matches. The part of the CDR3 DNA that was read is TGTGCCAGCAACCCAAAGACAGGGCCTGGAAACACC. Translating it yields CASNPKTGPGNT. The complete CDR3 sequence is CASNPKTGPGNTIYF.

This clone was seen many times. The read comes to an end 3 residues before the CDR3 does, leaving the germline J gene to fill in the end. The chain couples TRBV20-1 to TRBJ2-3, with D possibly matching TRBD2 (6 bases). Germline V gives CDR1 DFQATT, CDR2 SNEGSKA (reference sequence). This CDR3 is 10 amino acids long. The DNA read from the CDR3 is TGCAGTGCTAGCCGACTAGCG. Its protein is CSASRLA. Given in full, the CDR3 is CSASRLAQYF.

Many counts were recorded for this clone. The chain's CDR3 is CASSFKLGGSTYEQYF. CDR3 DNA, as far as it was read: TGCGCCAGCAGCTTCAAATTAGGGGGCTCCACCTACGAG. This chain links TRBV5-1 with TRBJ2-7; 7 bases are shared with TRBD1. Read coverage stops 3 residues before the CDR3 terminus; the germline J gene supplies the remainder. Germline V gene lookup returns CDR1 SGHRS and CDR2 YFSETQ. J lost 2 bases, V lost 2 bases, and 10 bases had no gene match. CDR3 length equals 16 residues.

Of note for this clone: The read finishes 3 residues shy of the CDR3 end, and the germline J gene is used to complete it. The chain has TRBV6-2 or TRBV6-3 and TRBJ2-7, with 7 bases lining up with TRBD2. V was pared by 0 bases and J by 3 bases, with 8 bases of the junction left unmatched. This CDR3 comprises 16 residues. Germline assignment: CDR1 MNHEY and CDR2 SVGEGT. The DNA read from the CDR3 is TGTGCCAGCAGTTACTCGAGTAGCCTAGCGGTCTACGAG. It translates to CASSYSSSLAVYE. The full CDR3 protein reads CASSYSSSLAVYEQYF.

With respect to this clone: The CDR3 goes on 3 residues after the read ends, and that part is filled in from the germline J gene. The rearrangement joins TRBV20-1 to TRBJ2-1; the D gene is possibly TRBD1 (5 bases). Trimming took off 0 bases at V and 2 bases at J, with 11 bases between the two ends. Germline V gene sequence: CDR1 DFQATT, CDR2 SNEGSKA (reference sequence). The CDR3 is made up of 15 amino acids. The chain's CDR3 is CSARDVRTTYNEQFF. Partial CDR3 DNA: TGCAGTGCTAGAGATGTGAGGACAACCTACAATGAG.

There are a few counts of this clone. The DNA ends 3 residues before the CDR3 does, and the rest of the CDR3 is filled in from the germline J gene. The chain couples TRBV19 to TRBJ2-7; weak D call: TRBD2 (6 bases). Trimming stripped 4 bases from V and 0 bases from J, with 13 bases between. CDR3 size: 15 residues. Germline loops: CDR1 LNHDA, CDR2 SQIVND (reference sequence). CDR3 loop: CASSTGLTSSYEQYF. Incomplete CDR3 DNA: TGTGCCAGTAGTACGGGACTCACGAGCTCCTACGAG.

The table lists this clone with a few counts. The observed sequence ends 3 residues before the CDR3 terminus, with the missing tail filled in from the germline J gene. The V gene is TRBV19, the J gene TRBJ2-7; 8 nucleotides agree with TRBD2. This CDR3 contains 13 residues. Trimming removed 7 bases from V and 2 bases from J; junction bases left unmatched: 4. Per germline, CDR1 LNHDA and CDR2 SQIVND (reference sequence). The CDR3 sequence is CASTAGATYEQYF. CDR3 DNA, as far as it was read: TGTGCCAGTACAGCGGGAGCCACCTACGAG. Filled out from reference TRBV19 and TRBJ2-7, the complete variable domain reads DGGITQSPKYLFRKEGQNVTLSCEQNLNHDAMYWYRQDPGQGLRLIYYSQIVNDFQKGDIAEGYSVSREKKESFPLTVTSAQKNPTAFYLCASTAGATYEQYFGPGTRLTVT.

At least ten counts were recorded for this clone. The CDR3 is cut off 3 residues early in the read; its end comes from the germline J gene. The chain links TRBV18 to TRBJ2-2, with D possibly being TRBD2 (5 bases). The CDR3 is 14 residues long. V gave up 3 bases and J gave up 0 bases, with 5 bases separating them. Germline V lookup: CDR1 KGHSH, CDR2 LQKENI. Partial CDR3 DNA: TGTGCCAGCTCACCCGGGGCGAACACCGGGGAG. This encodes CASSPGANTGE. The entire CDR3 sequence reads CASSPGANTGELFF.

This clone was seen many times. The CDR3 is cut off 3 residues early in the read; its end comes from the germline J gene. The gene calls are TRBV10-1 and TRBJ2-5, with 10 bases lining up with TRBD1. The J segment lost 4 bases and the V segment lost 6 bases, leaving 11 bases of the junction unmatched. This CDR3 has 16 residues. Germline CDR1 WNHNN, CDR2 SYGVQD (reference sequence). The CDR3 sequence is CASSPGTGELGETQYF. The sequenced part of the CDR3 DNA is TGCGCCAGCAGCCCAGGGACAGGGGAGTTAGGAGAGACC.

About this clone: The CDR3 end is not reached by the read, which stops 3 residues before it; the germline J gene fills it in. This chain links TRBV5-1 with TRBJ2-3; D not certain. The CDR3 length is 13 residues. From germline, CDR1 is SGHRS and CDR2 YFSETQ. Trimming pared 2 bases from V and 4 bases from J, leaving 8 bases between. The CDR3 bases that were read are TGCGCCAGCAGCTTAGGTTCCCCAGATACG. This gives the protein CASSLGSPDT. The CDR3 in full is CASSLGSPDTQYF.

This clone was seen many times. The missing CDR3 end, 3 residues past where the read stops, is filled in from the germline J gene. V gene TRBV16 combines with J gene TRBJ2-3, with 7 bases identical to TRBD1. CDR3 length equals 16 residues. CDR1 and CDR2 (germline): KGHSY, FQNENV. Losses at the gene ends were 2 bases for V and 1 base for J; bases not matched to a gene: 6. CDR3 sequence: CASSQQTGFRTDTQYF. CDR3 bases read: TGTGCCAGCAGCCAACAGACAGGGTTCCGCACAGATACG.

This clone has a count of ten or more. The CDR3 end falls 3 residues outside the read, so it is completed with the germline J gene. The chain recombines TRBV29-1 with TRBJ2-7; possible D gene TRBD1, 5 bases. The V end was cut by 1 base, the J end by 0 bases, with 7 bases between. The germline CDR1 and CDR2 sequences are SQVTM and ANQGSEA. This CDR3 region has 13 residues. The CDR3 sequence: CSVEVQGSYEQYF. The covered CDR3 bases are TGCAGCGTTGAAGTCCAGGGCTCCTACGAG.

Ten or more counts support this clone. The observed sequence ends 3 residues before the CDR3 terminus, with the missing tail filled in from the germline J gene. The chain joins TRBV6-4 to TRBJ1-5; the match to TRBD1 covers 10 bases. The V segment lost 2 bases and the J segment 3 bases; nucleotides outside the gene matches: 13. The CDR3 consists of 19 residues. Germline loops: CDR1 MRHNA, CDR2 SNTAGT. The CDR3 bases that were read are TGTGCCAGCAGTGACGTTGATCCGGGACAGGGGTGGCCCAATCAGCCC. It yields the protein CASSDVDPGQGWPNQP. The complete CDR3 protein is CASSDVDPGQGWPNQPQHF.

The table lists this clone with many counts. The read terminates 3 residues before the CDR3 end, so the remaining end is supplied by the germline J gene. The V call is TRBV7-8, the J call TRBJ2-7, with a tentative D call TRBD1 (5 bases). V was clipped by 0 bases and J by 0 bases, with 9 bases between them. The CDR3 is 15 amino acids. Germline loops: CDR1 SGHVS, CDR2 FQNEAQ. CDR3 DNA, as far as it was read: TGTGCCAGCAGCTTAGCGCAGGGTCCCTCCTACGAG. Amino acids: CASSLAQGPSYE. The full-length CDR3 reads as CASSLAQGPSYEQYF.

This clone was detected ten times or more. The CDR3 DNA, read in part, is TGTGCCAGCAGCCATCCGAACACCGGGGAG. This translates into CASSHPNTGE. The complete CDR3 protein is CASSHPNTGELFF. The chain combines TRBV7-2 with TRBJ2-2; D is uncertain. The read is 3 residues too short to cover the CDR3 end, so that end is filled in from the germline J gene. Germline CDR1 is SGHTA and CDR2 is FQGNSA. Trimming removed 5 bases from V and 0 bases from J, with 4 bases in between. The CDR3 has 13 amino acids.

To note about this clone: The CDR3 end is not reached by the read, which stops 3 residues before it; the germline J gene fills it in. This chain links TRBV11-3 with TRBJ2-1; perhaps TRBD2 as D (6 bases). This CDR3 is 15 amino acids long. Trimming left V 4 bases short and J 4 bases short, with 14 bases between. Per germline, CDR1 SGHNT and CDR2 YENEEA. The CDR3 bases that were read are TGTGCCAGCAGCTCTAGACTAGTCTCTTACAATGAG. This encodes CASSSRLVSYNE. The complete CDR3 protein is CASSSRLVSYNEQFF.

This clone was observed at least ten times. The sequence runs out 3 residues before the end of the CDR3; the remainder is reconstructed from the germline J gene. The rearrangement joins TRBV29-1 to TRBJ1-1; D perhaps matches TRBD1 (6 bases). From germline, CDR1 is SQVTM and CDR2 ANQGSEA. The CDR3 runs 13 residues. CDR3 in amino acids: CSVETGLGSKAFF. The CDR3 bases that were read are TGCAGCGTTGAGACAGGCCTGGGGTCTAAA. Full variable domain (rest looked up from reference TRBV29-1 and TRBJ1-1): SAVISQKPSRDICQRGTSLTIQCQVDSQVTMMFWYRQQPGQSLTLIATANQGSEATYESGFVIDKFPISRPNLTFSTLTVSNMSPEDSSIYLCSVETGLGSKAFFGQGTRLTVV.

A remark on this clone: Read sequence stops 3 residues before the CDR3 end, and the germline J gene provides the missing end. V usage is TRBV7-2 and J usage is TRBJ2-7, with a weak D call TRBD2 (5 bases). Germline V lookup: CDR1 SGHTA, CDR2 FQGNSA. The CDR3 loop spans 12 amino acids. V lost 2 bases to trimming and J lost 4 bases, with 6 bases between them. The part of the CDR3 DNA that was read is TGTGCCAGCAGCTTACGGGGTTACGAG. It translates to CASSLRGYE. The entire CDR3 sequence reads CASSLRGYEQYF.

In its sample, this clone was seen a few times. With the read ending 3 residues before the CDR3 end, the germline J gene is used to fill in that end. The gene calls are TRBV18 and TRBJ1-6; TRBD1 matches 10 bases. The V gene's germline CDR1 is KGHSH and CDR2 LQKENI. The CDR3 covers 14 residues. V was clipped by 1 base and J by 10 bases; unmatched bases: 1. The CDR3 bases that were read are TGTGCCAGCTCACCACGGGACAGGGGATCACCC. Translated, it gives CASSPRDRGSP. The whole CDR3 sequence is CASSPRDRGSPLHF.

This clone showed up many times. The CDR3 sequence is CSVRGDSPNSPLHF. The sequenced CDR3 bases are TGCAGCGTCCGCGGGGACAGCCCAAATTCACCC. The gene calls are TRBV29-1 and TRBJ1-6; 7 nucleotides agree with TRBD1. Read sequence stops 3 residues before the CDR3 end, and the germline J gene provides the missing end. Trimming removed 6 bases from V and 7 bases from J; junction bases left unmatched: 9. The CDR3 length is 14 residues. The germline gives CDR1 SQVTM, CDR2 ANQGSEA.

This clone was counted ten times or more. The CDR3 goes on 3 residues after the read ends, and that part is filled in from the germline J gene. The rearrangement uses TRBV2 and TRBJ2-6, with 7 bases lining up with TRBD1. V lost 5 bases, J lost 2 bases, and 3 bases stayed unmatched. The CDR3 sequence is 15 residues long. CDR1 SNHLY and CDR2 FYNNEI come from the germline V gene. CDR3 bases read: TGTGCCAGCAGTTCCGACAGGGCTGGGGCCAACGTC. Its protein is CASSSDRAGANV. The whole CDR3 reads CASSSDRAGANVLTF.

Worth noting for this clone: The read falls 3 residues short of the CDR3 end, and the missing part is taken from the germline J gene. The chain couples TRBV7-8 to TRBJ2-1; 9 positions agree with TRBD2. Looked up from germline, CDR1 is SGHVS and CDR2 is FQNEAQ. The trim removed 5 bases at V and 5 bases at J, leaving 13 bases unmatched. This CDR3 contains 17 residues. CDR3 protein: CASSLQSGTSPNNEQFF. CDR3 bases read: TGTGCCAGCAGCCTACAGAGCGGGACTAGCCCTAACAATGAG.

This clone has at least ten counts. The read falls 3 residues short of the CDR3 end, and the missing part is taken from the germline J gene. The rearrangement links TRBV18 to TRBJ1-5, with D possibly matching TRBD1 (5 bases). V lost 2 bases to trimming and J lost 2 bases, with 7 bases between them. Germline-derived CDR1 and CDR2 are KGHSH and LQKENI. This CDR3 has 14 amino acids. The DNA read from the CDR3 is TGTGCCAGCTCACCATCGGGGGGCAATCAGCCC. Translating it yields CASSPSGGNQP. The whole CDR3 is CASSPSGGNQPQHF.